Detailed here is one TCR beta chain. Its antigen remains unidentified. CDR3 length: 13 amino acids. Trimming removed 0 bases at V and 10 bases at J, with 8 bases between. Germline CDR1 and CDR2: SGDLS and YYNGEE. The data originate from a study of T cell responses to AZD1222 COVID-19 vaccine. The study, taken as a whole, reports: Spike-wide coverage was observed for vaccine-associated CD4 TCRs, with dominant responses at 160-218 and 743-854. Only after the peak T cell response were repertoires sampled. Donors, mostly white British, included more females; clonal diversity was possibly underestimated. As reported, nearly half of all spike-specific TCRs target variant regions that are unmutated.

Profiling relied on immunoSEQ multiplex PCR, and the TCRdb table lists in-frame clones only, not all of them. The sample lists 120,000 or so clones, more than 65% occurring once. The specimen comprised peripheral blood, sampled 28 days after the second AZD1222 dose. The receptor was isolated from an adult who received the AZD1222 COVID-19 vaccine. The chain carries TRBV9 and TRBJ1-6, with D possibly being TRBD1 (6 bases). CDR3 protein: CASSVGGGSPLHF. For the CDR3, the DNA is TGTGCCAGCAGCGTAGGCGGGGGCTCACCCCTCCACTTT.